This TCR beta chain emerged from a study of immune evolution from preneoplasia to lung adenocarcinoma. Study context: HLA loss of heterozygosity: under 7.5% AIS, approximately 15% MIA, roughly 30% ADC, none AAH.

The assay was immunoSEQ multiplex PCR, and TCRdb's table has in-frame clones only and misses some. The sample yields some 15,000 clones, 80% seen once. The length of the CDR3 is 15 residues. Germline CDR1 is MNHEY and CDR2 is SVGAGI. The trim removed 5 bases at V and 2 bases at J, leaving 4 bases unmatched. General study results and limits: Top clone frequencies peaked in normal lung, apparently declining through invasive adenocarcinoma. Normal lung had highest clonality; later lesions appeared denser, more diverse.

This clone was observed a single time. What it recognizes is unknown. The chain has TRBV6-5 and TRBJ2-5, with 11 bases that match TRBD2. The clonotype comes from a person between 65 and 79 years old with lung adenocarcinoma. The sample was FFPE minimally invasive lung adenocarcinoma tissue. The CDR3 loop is CASSAGLAEQETQYF. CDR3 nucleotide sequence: TGTGCCAGCAGTGCGGGACTAGCGGAACAAGAGACCCAGTACTTC.